This entry lists 19 T cell receptor beta chains sequenced from one sample in a study of spatial heterogeneity in lung cancer. Regarding the study as a whole: Counts of expanded intratumoral alpha and beta TCRs tracked tumor mutation counts.

Time point reported: sample taken at primary tumor resection. TCRdb reprocessed the 5' RACE reads via MiXCR and lists one record per CDR3 protein. Among 15,000 or so distinct CDR3 sequences, roughly 4.7% were seen once, and the ten largest hold roughly 18%. What these receptors recognize is not known. This specimen was lung tumor tissue, taken at surgery. The receptors derive from a female donor with early-stage non-small cell lung cancer.

Many counts were recorded for this clonotype. DNA for the CDR3: TGTGCCAGCAGTTTAGGTAGTAGCCCCTACAATGAGCAGTTCTTC. Translated: CASSLGSSPYNEQFF. The chain has TRBV12-3 or TRBV12-4 and TRBJ2-1; D unclear. V lost 1 base to trimming and J lost 2 bases, with 9 bases between them. This CDR3 is built from 15 residues.

There are many counts of this clonotype. This chain uses TRBV6-2 or TRBV6-3 with TRBJ1-5; perhaps TRBD1 as D (6 bases). The germline gives CDR1 MNHEY, CDR2 SVGEGT. This CDR3 is built from 15 residues. The ends were cut back, 2 bases at V and 4 bases at J, with 12 bases in the middle. The CDR3 bases are TGTGCCAGCAGTTACCCCTGGGGGGCGAATCAGCCCCAGCATTTT. Translating gives CASSYPWGANQPQHF.

Comment on this clonotype: Being one base from a much bigger clone, this may be a read error. The chain employs TRBV5-1 and TRBJ2-3; 11 positions agree with TRBD1. The germline CDR1 and CDR2 sequences are SGHRS and YFSETQ. The CDR3 totals 16 residues. The CDR3 nucleotides are TGCGCCAGCAGCCCTGAGGACAGGGGGCGCACAGATACGCGGTATTTT. Amino acids: CASSPEDRGRTDTRYF.

This clonotype was found many times. The chain is built from TRBV9 and TRBJ2-2; 8 positions agree with TRBD1. With 0 bases clipped from V and 4 bases from J, the junction kept 5 bases outside the gene matches. Germline assignment: CDR1 SGDLS and CDR2 YYNGEE. CDR3 length equals 16 residues. In DNA, the CDR3 is TGTGCCAGCAGCGTAGGGCAGGGGGCGACCACCGGGGAGCTGTTTTTT. Its translation: CASSVGQGATTGELFF. The full variable domain, in which reference TRBV9 and TRBJ2-2 provide the parts outside the CDR3, is DSGVTQTPKHLITATGQRVTLRCSPRSGDLSVYWYQQSLDQGLQFLIQYYNGEERAKGNILERFSAQQFPDLHSELNLSSLELGDSALYFCASSVGQGATTGELFFGEGSRLTVL.

This clonotype has a count of ten or more. This rearrangement joins TRBV3-1 to TRBJ2-7; D remains unclear. CDR3 length: 12 residues. Looked up from germline, CDR1 is LGHDT and CDR2 is YNNKEL (reference sequence). V lost 4 bases and J 0 bases, leaving 4 bases between the germline ends. The DNA of the CDR3 is TGTGCCAGCAGCCCCACCTCCTACGAGCAGTACTTC. Amino acids: CASSPTSYEQYF.

This clonotype was seen ten or more times. The J gene is TRBJ2-6, the V gene TRBV4-2, with D tentatively TRBD1 or TRBD2 (6 bases each). The CDR3 is made up of 16 amino acids. Germline V gene lookup returns CDR1 LGHNA and CDR2 YNFKEQ. V was pared by 3 bases and J by 2 bases, with 11 bases between. CDR3 in DNA: TGTGCCAGCAGCCAGGGGGCGGGGACTGGGGCCAACGTCCTGACTTTC. Its translation is CASSQGAGTGANVLTF.

This clonotype has ten or more counts. This rearrangement joins TRBV7-2 to TRBJ1-1; D remains unclear. The CDR3 consists of 14 residues. Germline V gene sequence: CDR1 SGHTA, CDR2 FQGNSA. V was pared by 1 base and J by 4 bases, with 10 bases between. CDR3 in amino acids: CASSLVGATTEAFF. Written as DNA, the CDR3 is TGTGCCAGCAGCTTAGTTGGAGCTACCACTGAAGCTTTCTTT.

V is TRBV11-2 and J is TRBJ2-6; 9 positions match TRBD2. The CDR3 spans 19 residues. CDR1 and CDR2 (germline): SGHAT, FQNNGV. Losses at the gene ends were 2 bases for V and 0 bases for J; bases not matched to a gene: 8. The chain's CDR3 is CASSLMASGAVSGANVLTF. For the CDR3, the DNA is TGTGCCAGCAGCTTAATGGCTAGCGGGGCAGTCTCTGGGGCCAACGTCCTGACTTTC.

This clonotype has ten or more counts. The V gene is TRBV6-2 or TRBV6-3, the J gene TRBJ2-2; D perhaps matches TRBD1 (5 bases). The CDR3 is 17 residues long. Trimming left V 0 bases short and J 0 bases short, with 11 bases between. The germline gives CDR1 MNHEY, CDR2 SVGEGT. The CDR3 reads CASSYSIVQANTGELFF. CDR3 nucleotides: TGTGCCAGCAGTTACTCGATAGTACAGGCGAACACCGGGGAGCTGTTTTTT.

This clonotype was seen at least ten times. The genes are TRBV7-6 and TRBJ2-1, with TRBD2 matching over 8 bases. There are 15 residues in the CDR3. Germline V gene data show CDR1 as SGHVS and CDR2 as FNYEAQ. Trimming removed 4 bases from V and 2 bases from J; junction bases left unmatched: 4. CDR3 sequence: CASSYTSGTYNEQFF. CDR3 DNA: TGTGCCAGCAGCTACACTAGCGGAACCTACAATGAGCAGTTCTTC. The whole variable domain, remainder taken from reference TRBV7-6 and TRBJ2-1, is GAGVSQSPRYKVTKRGQDVALRCDPISGHVSLYWYRQALGQGPEFLTYFNYEAQQDKSGLPNDRFSAERPEGSISTLTIQRTEQRDSAMYRCASSYTSGTYNEQFFGPGTRLTVL.

This clonotype was observed many times. The chain joins TRBV7-9 to TRBJ1-4; D not resolved. This CDR3 has 12 amino acids. The germline CDR1 and CDR2 sequences are SEHNR and FQNEAQ (reference sequence). Trimming removed 9 bases at V and 4 bases at J, with 9 bases between. CDR3 region: CASGPNNEKLFF. As DNA, the CDR3 is TGTGCCAGTGGACCGAATAATGAAAAACTGTTTTTT.

A word on this clonotype: A clone one base away is much larger, so this may be a read error. The chain joins TRBV29-1 to TRBJ1-5; D ambiguous. CDR1 and CDR2 (germline): SQVTM, ANQGSEA. The CDR3 runs 12 residues. V shed 5 bases and J shed 2 bases, with 7 bases lying between them. Written as DNA, the CDR3 is TGCAGCGTTCCGCATGGCAATCAGCCCCAGCATTTT. It translates to CSVPHGNQPQHF.

This clonotype has at least ten counts. This rearrangement joins TRBV2 to TRBJ1-4, with D possibly TRBD1 on 5 matching bases. The CDR3 is 14 amino acids. Germline V CDR1 and CDR2: SNHLY, FYNNEI. Trimming cost V 6 bases and J 7 bases, with 15 bases left between them. CDR3 region: CASSSSQGAEKLFF. The CDR3 DNA follows: TGTGCCAGCAGCAGCAGCCAGGGAGCTGAAAAACTGTTTTTT.

This clonotype was seen many times. V gene TRBV19 combines with J gene TRBJ2-3; 9 nucleotides line up with TRBD2. Germline loops: CDR1 LNHDA, CDR2 SQIVND (reference sequence). V was pared by 4 bases and J by 3 bases, with 11 bases of the junction left unmatched. The CDR3 is 17 residues long. CDR3: CASSRSLRGGGTDTQYF. The CDR3 DNA is TGTGCCAGTAGTAGGTCGCTCCGCGGGGGGGGGACAGATACGCAGTATTTT.

The J gene is TRBJ2-3, the V gene TRBV9; the match to TRBD2 covers 12 bases. The CDR3 runs to 18 residues. After removal of 0 bases from V and 3 bases from J, the junction contained 8 bases not matched to a gene. In germline, CDR1 is SGDLS, CDR2 YYNGEE. This CDR3 reads CASSVGASGGAKTDTQYF. The CDR3, as DNA: TGTGCCAGCAGCGTAGGGGCTAGCGGGGGGGCCAAAACAGATACGCAGTATTTT.

This clonotype is labeled as medium-sized. The genes are TRBV29-1 and TRBJ2-1; tentatively, D is TRBD1 (6 bases). The CDR3 spans 12 residues. Trimming took 5 bases from V and 8 from J, leaving 13 bases between them. Per the germline V gene, CDR1 is SQVTM and CDR2 is ANQGSEA. The CDR3 loop reads CSVTGSIDEQFF. DNA of the CDR3: TGCAGCGTTACAGGGAGCATCGATGAGCAGTTCTTC.

This clonotype was counted at least ten times. The rearrangement links TRBV5-1 to TRBJ2-7, with D tentatively TRBD2 (5 bases). V shed 6 bases and J shed 0 bases, with 10 bases lying between them. This CDR3 is built from 13 residues. CDR1 and CDR2 from the germline V gene are SGHRS and YFSETQ. This CDR3 is CASKERNSYEQYF. The CDR3, as DNA: TGCGCCAGCAAAGAGCGGAACTCCTACGAGCAGTACTTC.

This clonotype was counted ten times or more. The V and J genes are TRBV5-1 and TRBJ1-6; D is perhaps TRBD1 (5 bases). The germline V gene has CDR1 SGHRS and CDR2 YFSETQ. The CDR3 loop spans 14 amino acids. Trimming stripped 4 bases from V and 5 bases from J, with 10 bases between. The CDR3 coding sequence is TGCGCCAGCAGCCGACAGTGGGATAATTCACCCCTCCACTTT. It codes for CASSRQWDNSPLHF.

J is TRBJ2-5 and V is TRBV7-3, with 11 bases aligning to TRBD2. The germline CDR1 and CDR2 sequences are SGHTA and FQGTGA. This CDR3 is built from 15 residues. Trimming cost V 4 bases and J 2 bases; bases outside gene matches: 3. In nucleotides, the CDR3 is TGTGCCAGCAGCTCGGGACTAGCGGAACAAGAGACCCAGTACTTC. As protein: CASSSGLAEQETQYF. Filled out from reference TRBV7-3 and TRBJ2-5, the complete variable domain reads GAGVSQTPSNKVTEKGKYVELRCDPISGHTALYWYRQSLGQGPEFLIYFQGTGAADDSGLPNDRFFAVRPEGSVSTLKIQRTERGDSAVYLCASSSGLAEQETQYFGPGTRLLVL.